The clone carrying this T cell receptor beta chain was detected only a few times. Its cognate antigen is unknown. In germline, CDR1 is LNHDA, CDR2 SQIVND (reference sequence). The CDR3 covers 15 residues. V was pared by 7 bases and J by 0 bases, with 6 bases of the junction left unmatched. This entry belongs to a study of molecular identifiers for immune sequencing clone quantification. Both previously described methods and listed TCR primers were employed to make bulk TCR libraries. TCRdb processed the PCR reads anew with MiXCR; each CDR3 protein has one entry. The repertoire has some 100,000 distinct CDR3 sequences, 36% of them found once; the top ten carry 4% to 5%. Study-level points and caveats: Detection of one spiked Jurkat cell's TCR RNA reportedly worked in 1 million or so naive cells.

Sorting recovered naive CD8 T cells on a CD8+CD4-CCR7+CD45RA+ profile. The TCR originated in a human donor in good health. Some libraries in this study had Jurkat cell RNA spiked in. The V and J genes are TRBV19 and TRBJ2-3; the match to TRBD2 covers 8 bases. Sequencing was done on a sample of naive CD8+ T cells from blood, with Jurkat cell RNA spiked in. The subset here: FACS-sorted CD8+CD4-CCR7+CD45RA+ naive T cells. The chain's CDR3 is CASTTGTRSTDTQYF. The CDR3 nucleotides read TGTGCCAGTACCACCGGGACTAGGAGCACAGATACGCAGTATTTT.